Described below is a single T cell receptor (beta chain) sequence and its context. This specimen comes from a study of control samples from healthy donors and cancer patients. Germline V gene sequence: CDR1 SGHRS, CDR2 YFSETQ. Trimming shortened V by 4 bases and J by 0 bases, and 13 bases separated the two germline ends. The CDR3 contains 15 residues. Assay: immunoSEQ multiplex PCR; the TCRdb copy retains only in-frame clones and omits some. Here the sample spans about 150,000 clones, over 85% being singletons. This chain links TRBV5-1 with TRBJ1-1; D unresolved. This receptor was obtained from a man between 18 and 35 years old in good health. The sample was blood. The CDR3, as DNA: TGCGCCAGCAGCCCCGTGAGGCTTATGAACACTGAAGCTTTCTTT. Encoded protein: CASSPVRLMNTEAFF. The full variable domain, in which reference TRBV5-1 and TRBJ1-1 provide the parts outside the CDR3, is KAGVTQTPRYLIKTRGQQVTLSCSPISGHRSVSWYQQTPGQGLQFLFEYFSETQRNKGNFPGRFSGRQFSNSRSEMNVSTLELGDSALYLCASSPVRLMNTEAFFGQGTRLTVV.